The T cell receptor beta chain under discussion was sequenced for a study of patients and donors after allogeneic stem cell transplantation. After removal of 6 bases from V and 5 bases from J, the junction contained 7 bases not matched to a gene. Germline loops: CDR1 MNHNS, CDR2 SASEGT. This CDR3 region has 14 residues. TCRdb fed the RT-PCR reads into MiXCR, producing one record per CDR3 protein. This sample has about a million distinct CDR3 sequences, with around 17% found just once. Material: blood, either unsorted or a sorted T cell fraction (not recorded which). The sequence was obtained from a human donor who was either an allogeneic HSCT recipient or a stem cell or donor lymphocyte infusion donor (not recorded which). It is not recorded whose cells these are; they may come from a transplant donor. The chain links TRBV6-1 to TRBJ2-1; 7 nucleotides line up with TRBD1. The CDR3 spells CASRSRDSNNEQFF. DNA for the CDR3: TGTGCCAGCAGAAGCCGGGACAGCAACAATGAGCAGTTCTTC.